The 23 T cell receptor beta chains in this list originate from one sample, sequenced in a study of shared clonotypes between healthy human individuals. Generated by immunoSEQ multiplex PCR, the TCRdb table keeps only in-frame clones and is missing some. This table has roughly 2,500,000 clones, over 85% appearing once. Material: naive CD4+ T cells from PBMCs. Subset denoted: CD45RA+ positively selected. The receptors derive from a man aged 18 to 29 in good health. Some clones in this sample may be carry-over from other donors' samples.

The CDR3 nucleotides are TGTGCCAGCATCGGACAGGGAGGGGGTGAGCAGTTCTTC. It encodes CASIGQGGGEQFF. The rearrangement joins TRBV2 to TRBJ2-1; tentative D call: TRBD1 (8 bases). Germline V lookup: CDR1 SNHLY, CDR2 FYNNEI. V was cut by 7 bases and J by 9 bases, with 16 bases left in between. This CDR3 contains 13 residues.

This clone was seen only a few times. This chain links TRBV6-5 with TRBJ1-3; the match to TRBD1 covers 9 bases. This CDR3 comprises 15 residues. Germline V CDR1 and CDR2: MNHEY, SVGAGI. V trimming: 5 bases; J trimming: 2 bases; junction bases outside the gene matches: 4. The CDR3 DNA is TGTGCCAGCAGTCCCGACAGGGGGGCTGGAAACACCATATATTTT. Translating it yields CASSPDRGAGNTIYF.

The chain is built from TRBV10-3 and TRBJ2-1; unclear D gene. The germline V gene encodes CDR1 ENHRY and CDR2 SYGVKD. The CDR3 is made up of 14 amino acids. V was trimmed by 0 bases and J by 6 bases, leaving 9 bases between them. CDR3 DNA: TGTGCCATCAGTGAGTCCGGCTATCGCAATGAGCAGTTCTTC. Translation: CAISESGYRNEQFF.

The CDR3 sequence: CAISGQGGYGYTF. For the CDR3, the DNA is TGTGCCATCAGTGGACAGGGAGGCTATGGCTACACCTTC. The chain links TRBV10-3 to TRBJ1-2, with TRBD1 identical over 7 bases. This CDR3 is built from 13 residues. Germline values: CDR1 ENHRY, CDR2 SYGVKD. The J segment lost 4 bases and the V segment lost 4 bases, leaving 3 bases of the junction unmatched.

This chain links TRBV2 with TRBJ2-1, with 8 bases aligning to TRBD2. V trimming: 5 bases; J trimming: 10 bases; junction bases outside the gene matches: 13. Germline CDR1 and CDR2: SNHLY and FYNNEI. The CDR3 is 15 residues long. In DNA form, the CDR3 reads TGTGCCAGCAGTACGGAACGGCTAGCGGGTGGCGAGCAGTTCTTC. Its translation: CASSTERLAGGEQFF.

The chain recombines TRBV28 with TRBJ2-2; D perhaps matches TRBD1 (6 bases). This CDR3 contains 15 residues. V was pared by 3 bases and J by 1 base, with 9 bases between. Per germline, CDR1 MDHEN and CDR2 SYDVKM. The CDR3: CASSFGGQNTGELFF. The CDR3 DNA reads as TGTGCCAGCAGTTTTGGGGGACAGAACACCGGGGAGCTGTTTTTT.

The V gene is TRBV27, the J gene TRBJ2-7; 7 nucleotides line up with TRBD2. The CDR3 is 14 amino acids. Losses at the gene ends were 5 bases for V and 0 bases for J; bases not matched to a gene: 4. Germline values: CDR1 MNHEY, CDR2 SMNVEV (reference sequence). The CDR3 region is CASSLGRASYEQYF. CDR3 DNA sequence: TGTGCCAGCAGTCTTGGGAGGGCCTCCTACGAGCAGTACTTC.

CDR3 coding DNA: TGTGCCAGCAGTCTGACAGCCCTAGGGGGTTACACCTTC. Protein sequence: CASSLTALGGYTF. This chain connects TRBV28 to TRBJ1-2; a possible D gene is TRBD1 (6 bases). This CDR3 comprises 13 residues. In germline, CDR1 is MDHEN, CDR2 SYDVKM. Trimming removed 5 bases from V and 11 bases from J, with 18 bases in between.

The rearrangement joins TRBV7-3 to TRBJ2-1; 7 bases are shared with TRBD2. Germline V lookup: CDR1 SGHTA, CDR2 FQGTGA. This CDR3 spans 15 amino acids. V lost 5 bases to trimming and J lost 6 bases; unmatched junction nucleotides: 10. The CDR3 loop is CASSLGRETGNEQFF. CDR3 DNA sequence: TGTGCCAGCAGCCTGGGGCGGGAGACGGGCAATGAGCAGTTCTTC.

The chain uses TRBV7-9 and TRBJ1-2, with D unresolved. This CDR3 is 13 amino acids long. CDR1 and CDR2 (germline): SEHNR, FQNEAQ (reference sequence). Trimming left V 5 bases short and J 3 bases short, with 10 bases between. CDR3: CASSPWPDYGYTF. CDR3 nucleotide sequence: TGTGCCAGCAGCCCGTGGCCGGACTATGGCTACACCTTC.

This chain uses TRBV28 with TRBJ2-3, with TRBD2 matching over 11 bases. The CDR3 has 15 residues. Trimming took 5 bases from V and 4 from J; bases not matched to a gene: 5. Germline loops: CDR1 MDHEN, CDR2 SYDVKM. CDR3 nucleotides: TGTGCCAGCAGTCCTAGCGGGAGGAAGTCAGATACGCAGTATTTT. This translates into CASSPSGRKSDTQYF.

CDR3 nucleotides: TGTGCCAGCAGCCCTAGAGGGGGATCCGAGCAGTACTTC. Protein sequence: CASSPRGGSEQYF. The J gene is TRBJ2-7, the V gene TRBV9; D is perhaps TRBD1 (6 bases). CDR3 length: 13 residues. Germline CDR1 reads SGDLS; CDR2 reads YYNGEE. V lost 4 bases to trimming and J lost 6 bases, with 14 bases between them.

The chain recombines TRBV5-1 with TRBJ2-7; TRBD2 matches at 7 bases. CDR1 and CDR2 (germline): SGHRS, YFSETQ. This CDR3 contains 16 residues. Trimming removed 5 bases from V and 6 bases from J; junction bases left unmatched: 17. The chain's CDR3 is CASRSRDYPISGEQYF. CDR3 coding DNA: TGCGCCAGCAGGAGCAGGGACTACCCCATCTCGGGCGAGCAGTACTTC.

Note on this clone: Within the sample, other DNA sequences also encode this same CDR3. The chain employs TRBV5-1 and TRBJ2-7; D not certain. Germline values: CDR1 SGHRS, CDR2 YFSETQ. This CDR3 spans 12 amino acids. Trimming pared 0 bases from V and 6 bases from J, leaving 7 bases between. The CDR3 here is CASSLAGSEQYF. The CDR3, as DNA: TGCGCCAGCAGCTTGGCAGGTTCCGAGCAGTACTTC.

This chain joins TRBV25-1 and TRBJ2-7; D is perhaps TRBD2 (6 bases). Germline-derived CDR1 and CDR2 are MGHDK and SYGVNS. CDR3 length equals 11 residues. The V and J ends lost 8 bases and 3 bases respectively, with 8 bases between them. This chain's CDR3 is CASGRGYEQYF. CDR3 nucleotides: TGTGCCAGCGGGCGGGGCTACGAGCAGTACTTC.

The CDR3 coding sequence is TGTGCCAGCAGCTTAGGAGCGTCAGACTCTGGAAACACCATATATTTT. It is translated as CASSLGASDSGNTIYF. V usage is TRBV7-2 and J usage is TRBJ1-3; no clear D gene. This CDR3 has 16 residues. With 1 base removed from V and 0 bases from J, the gap between germline ends came to 10 bases. Germline CDR1 reads SGHTA; CDR2 reads FQGNSA.

The table lists this clone with a few counts. The chain has TRBV4-3 and TRBJ2-3; D ambiguous. Germline CDR1 LGHNA, CDR2 YSLEER. The CDR3 contains 17 residues. Trimming stripped 4 bases from V and 1 base from J, with 18 bases between. In nucleotides, the CDR3 is TGCGCCAGCAGCCTCGGTCGTCGGGCGAGAGGCACAGATACGCAGTATTTT. Amino acids: CASSLGRRARGTDTQYF.

This clone was seen a single time. The CDR3 nucleotides are TGTGCCAGCTCACCAACCGCAGGAGCTTCCTACGAGCAGTACTTC. Its translation is CASSPTAGASYEQYF. V gene TRBV18 combines with J gene TRBJ2-7, with D uncertain. V was clipped by 2 bases and J by 1 base, with 12 bases between them. Per germline, CDR1 KGHSH and CDR2 LQKENI. CDR3 length: 15 amino acids.

The chain carries TRBV5-4 and TRBJ2-5, with TRBD1 as a possible D gene (7 bases). V dropped 6 bases and J dropped 5 bases, with 17 bases sitting between them. From germline, CDR1 is SGHNT and CDR2 YYREEE (reference sequence). This CDR3 has 14 residues. CDR3 DNA: TGTGCCAGCACCTCAAAGGGGGGACAGGAGACCCAGTACTTC. Translation gives CASTSKGGQETQYF.

The gene calls are TRBV6-1 and TRBJ1-1; TRBD1 matches 7 bases. V lost 3 bases to trimming and J lost 4 bases; unmatched junction nucleotides: 8. The CDR3 totals 15 residues. The germline gives CDR1 MNHNS, CDR2 SASEGT. CDR3 sequence reads: CASSDPTGLGTEAFF. DNA of the CDR3: TGTGCCAGCAGTGACCCGACAGGGCTAGGCACTGAAGCTTTCTTT.

This chain joins TRBV27 and TRBJ2-3; 12 bases are shared with TRBD2. Germline V lookup: CDR1 MNHEY, CDR2 SMNVEV (reference sequence). Unmatched junction bases numbered 16, after V lost 6 bases and J lost 6 bases. This CDR3 is built from 18 residues. The CDR3 is CASREKRTSGTRRDTQYF. CDR3 nucleotide sequence: TGTGCCAGCAGAGAAAAAAGGACTAGCGGGACCAGGAGGGATACGCAGTATTTT.

With respect to this clone: This sample includes further DNA sequences coding for the same CDR3. V gene TRBV6-6 combines with J gene TRBJ2-2; unclear D gene. The CDR3 runs to 13 residues. The ends were cut back, 0 bases at V and 6 bases at J, with 5 bases in the middle. From germline, CDR1 is MNHNY and CDR2 SVGAGI (reference sequence). The CDR3 bases are TGTGCCAGCAGTTACTCTGGACCCGGGGAGCTGTTTTTT. This sequence encodes CASSYSGPGELFF.

This sequence joins TRBV30 and TRBJ2-1, with 8 bases identical to TRBD2. Unmatched junction bases numbered 10, after V lost 1 base and J lost 2 bases. Germline assignment: CDR1 GTSNPN and CDR2 SVGIG (reference sequence). The CDR3 totals 17 residues. The CDR3 bases are TGTGCCTGGAGTGGTGAACGGGGGGGGTTTCCCTACAATGAGCAGTTCTTC. Amino acid sequence: CAWSGERGGFPYNEQFF. The complete variable domain, with remaining parts taken from reference TRBV30 and TRBJ2-1, reads SQTIHQWPATLVQPVGSPLSLECTVEGTSNPNLYWYRQAAGRGLQLLFYSVGIGQISSEVPQNLSASRPQDRQFILSSKKLLLSDSGFYLCAWSGERGGFPYNEQFFGPGTRLTVL.